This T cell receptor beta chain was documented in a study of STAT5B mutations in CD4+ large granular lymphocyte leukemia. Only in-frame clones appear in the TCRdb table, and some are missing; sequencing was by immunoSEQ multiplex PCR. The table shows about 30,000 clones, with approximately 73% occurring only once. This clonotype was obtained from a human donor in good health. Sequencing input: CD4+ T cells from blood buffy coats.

CDR3 nucleotides: TGTGCCAGCAGTCCGCGACTAGCGGGGGGGGATACGCAGTATTTT. Its translation is CASSPRLAGGDTQYF. This rearrangement joins TRBV27 to TRBJ2-3, with 14 bases aligning to TRBD2. The junction had 4 bases not matched to a gene; V was cut back by 5 bases and J by 6 bases. Germline V gives CDR1 MNHEY, CDR2 SMNVEV (reference sequence). CDR3 length: 15 residues.